This T cell receptor (beta chain) was sequenced in a study of T cell responses to AZD1222 COVID-19 vaccine. Study-wide results and caveats: Spike was spanned by vaccine-associated CD4 TCRs, which were dominant at 160-218 and 743-854. Sampling that yielded the repertoires occurred only after the peak T cell response.

Worth noting for this clone: The antigen remains unidentified.

Sequenced by immunoSEQ multiplex PCR; TCRdb stores in-frame clones only, minus some. The sample includes about 140,000 clones. Trimming removed 4 bases from V and 0 bases from J; junction bases left unmatched: 2. The CDR3 sequence is 15 residues long. The germline V gene has CDR1 SGHAT and CDR2 FQNNGV. This receptor was identified in an adult in good health. The sample comprised peripheral blood. The J gene is TRBJ1-1, the V gene TRBV11-2, with 10 bases aligning to TRBD1. CDR3 sequence reads: CASSWGQGLNTEAFF. CDR3 DNA: TGTGCCAGCAGCTGGGGACAGGGGCTGAACACTGAAGCTTTCTTT.